This entry lists 16 T cell receptor beta chains sequenced from one sample in a study of cytomegalovirus exposure and HLA in healthy donors (TCRdb year 2017). Libraries were built with the immunoSEQ multiplex PCR assay. For the multiplex PCR, a mixture combining 60 forward primers for TCR Vbeta segments and 13 reverse primers for TCR Jbeta segments was used. Drawn from immuneACCESS, this table holds only the in-frame rearrangements with V and J called that TCRdb kept. Clones are partly lost; checked studies trace under half to an unresolved V gene and leave the rest unexplained. In all, the sample holds 150,000 to 180,000 clones, and less than 80% of those were seen once. Jointly, the top ten make up approximately 2.1% of the sample. The sample comprised PBMCs. The receptors originated from a man aged 25 to 45 in good health and CMV-seronegative.

The chain uses TRBV19 and TRBJ1-5, with D maybe TRBD1 (6 bases). This CDR3 is 15 amino acids long. Germline CDR1 and CDR2: LNHDA and SQIVND (reference sequence). The V end was cut by 5 bases, the J end by 1 base, with 12 bases between. The CDR3 coding sequence is TGTGCCAGTAGTCTACAGGGAAGGAGCAATCAGCCCCAGCATTTT. This translates into CASSLQGRSNQPQHF. Full variable domain (remainder filled in from reference TRBV19 and TRBJ1-5): DGGITQSPKYLFRKEGQNVTLSCEQNLNHDAMYWYRQDPGQGLRLIYYSQIVNDFQKGDIAEGYSVSREKKESFPLTVTSAQKNPTAFYLCASSLQGRSNQPQHFGDGTRLSIL.

V usage is TRBV6-1 and J usage is TRBJ1-1, with D perhaps matching TRBD1 (6 bases). The V gene lost 6 bases and the J gene lost 0 bases, with 14 bases spanning the gap. Germline lookup yields CDR1 MNHNS and CDR2 SASEGT. The CDR3 loop spans 15 amino acids. CDR3 sequence reads: CASRADRALNTEAFF. CDR3 DNA: TGTGCCAGCAGGGCGGACAGAGCTCTGAACACTGAAGCTTTCTTT.

The rearrangement links TRBV19 to TRBJ1-2, with unresolved D. Trimming left V 3 bases short and J 2 bases short, with 7 bases between. Germline assignment: CDR1 LNHDA and CDR2 SQIVND (reference sequence). This CDR3 is built from 13 residues. CDR3 residues: CASSITENYGYTF. CDR3 coding DNA: TGTGCCAGTAGTATCACGGAGAACTATGGCTACACCTTC.

This clone was seen a few times. V gene TRBV28 combines with J gene TRBJ2-2, with D perhaps TRBD2 (5 bases). This CDR3 contains 14 residues. Germline V gene sequence: CDR1 MDHEN, CDR2 SYDVKM. Trimming cost V 3 bases and J 3 bases, with 8 bases left between them. CDR3 loop: CASSLPGDTGELFF. DNA of the CDR3: TGTGCCAGCAGTTTGCCCGGGGACACCGGGGAGCTGTTTTTT.

J is TRBJ1-6 and V is TRBV5-1; TRBD1 might be the D (5 bases). The CDR3 spans 14 residues. V lost 2 bases and J lost 6, with 9 bases in between. Germline V gene lookup returns CDR1 SGHRS and CDR2 YFSETQ. The CDR3 sequence: CASSLGTPNSPLHF. CDR3 DNA sequence: TGCGCCAGCAGCTTAGGGACTCCTAATTCACCCCTCCACTTT.

The rearrangement links TRBV6-1 to TRBJ1-4; 11 nucleotides agree with TRBD1. There are 15 residues in the CDR3. CDR1 is MNHNS, CDR2 SASEGT, per germline. The V segment lost 8 bases and the J segment 4 bases; nucleotides outside the gene matches: 6. In nucleotides, the CDR3 is TGTGCCAGCGGGACAGGGGGGCGCGATAATGAAAAACTGTTTTTT. It is translated as CASGTGGRDNEKLFF.

CDR3 DNA: TGTGCCAGTAGCGACAGGGACTGGGACTATGGCTACACCTTC. Translating it yields CASSDRDWDYGYTF. V usage is TRBV19 and J usage is TRBJ1-2, with 7 nucleotides matching TRBD1. The CDR3 has 14 amino acids. Germline CDR1 is LNHDA and CDR2 is SQIVND (reference sequence). V trimming: 6 bases; J trimming: 3 bases; junction bases outside the gene matches: 7.

The V call is TRBV15, the J call TRBJ1-5, with 9 bases lining up with TRBD1. Germline V gives CDR1 LNHNV, CDR2 YYDKDF (reference sequence). The CDR3 contains 19 residues. V trimming: 5 bases; J trimming: 0 bases; junction bases outside the gene matches: 14. The DNA for the CDR3 is TGTGCCACCAGCCCTGGGCCGGGACAGGGAAATGTTAGCAATCAGCCCCAGCATTTT. This codes for CATSPGPGQGNVSNQPQHF.

V is TRBV27 and J is TRBJ2-1, with D perhaps matching TRBD1 (6 bases). The CDR3 has 16 amino acids. Deletions cut 2 bases from V and 0 bases from J, with 11 bases between. CDR1 and CDR2 (germline): MNHEY, SMNVEV (reference sequence). CDR3 coding DNA: TGTGCCAGCAGTTTAGGGACATCCCTCTCCTACAATGAGCAGTTCTTC. Its protein product is CASSLGTSLSYNEQFF.

V is TRBV27 and J is TRBJ2-1, with TRBD1 matching 12 bases. J was trimmed by 8 bases and V by 6 bases; bases with no gene match: 17. Looked up from germline, CDR1 is MNHEY and CDR2 is SMNVEV (reference sequence). The CDR3 spans 18 residues. Here the CDR3 DNA reads TGTGCCAGCAGCTCATCCGGGACAGGGGGCGCAACTGGCTATGAGCAGTTCTTC. Translating it yields CASSSSGTGGATGYEQFF.

This chain links TRBV19 with TRBJ1-4; TRBD1 is a possible D gene (5 bases). This CDR3 has 10 amino acids. CDR1 is LNHDA and CDR2 is SQIVND in the germline V gene (reference sequence). Trimming removed 11 bases from V and 6 bases from J, with 7 bases in between. CDR3 DNA sequence: TGTGCCGTAGGGGATGAAAAACTGTTTTTT. The encoded protein is CAVGDEKLFF. The variable domain in full, completed from reference TRBV19 and TRBJ1-4, reads DGGITQSPKYLFRKEGQNVTLSCEQNLNHDAMYWYRQDPGQGLRLIYYSQIVNDFQKGDIAEGYSVSREKKESFPLTVTSAQKNPTAFYLCAVGDEKLFFGSGTQLSVL.

This clone was seen a few times. The rearrangement links TRBV11-2 to TRBJ2-3; 7 bases match TRBD2. V lost 0 bases and J lost 0; bases outside the gene matches: 3. This CDR3 region has 16 residues. The germline V gene encodes CDR1 SGHAT and CDR2 FQNNGV. This CDR3 is CASSLEYGGSTDTQYF. DNA for the CDR3: TGTGCCAGCAGCTTAGAGTACGGGGGGAGCACAGATACGCAGTATTTT.

The chain couples TRBV2 to TRBJ1-4, with D unresolved. The germline V and J ends were trimmed by 7 bases and 6 bases, with 15 bases remaining between them. This CDR3 is built from 14 residues. Germline V gene lookup returns CDR1 SNHLY and CDR2 FYNNEI. In DNA form, the CDR3 reads TGTGCCAGCAAGAAGGGAGGAGGAGATGAAAAACTGTTTTTT. Its translation is CASKKGGGDEKLFF.

The chain links TRBV7-3 to TRBJ1-5; 7 nucleotides agree with TRBD1. The CDR3 runs 16 residues. CDR1 and CDR2 (germline): SGHTA, FQGTGA. The V and J ends lost 0 bases and 5 bases, in that order; junction bases with no gene match: 7. The CDR3: CASSLTSAGGYQPQHF. CDR3 nucleotides: TGTGCCAGCAGCTTAACGTCGGCAGGGGGGTATCAGCCCCAGCATTTT. Complete variable domain (other parts from reference TRBV7-3 and TRBJ1-5): GAGVSQTPSNKVTEKGKYVELRCDPISGHTALYWYRQSLGQGPEFLIYFQGTGAADDSGLPNDRFFAVRPEGSVSTLKIQRTERGDSAVYLCASSLTSAGGYQPQHFGDGTRLSIL.

The V and J genes are TRBV19 and TRBJ2-7, with a weak D call TRBD1 (6 bases). The CDR3 loop spans 14 amino acids. Trimming removed 5 bases at V and 2 bases at J, with 13 bases between. Germline CDR1 LNHDA, CDR2 SQIVND (reference sequence). CDR3 sequence reads: CASSVTGITYEQYF. CDR3 bases: TGTGCCAGTAGTGTGACAGGTATCACCTACGAGCAGTACTTC.

The chain recombines TRBV19 with TRBJ2-7; 8 bases are shared with TRBD1. The CDR3 consists of 14 residues. Germline V gene data show CDR1 as LNHDA and CDR2 as SQIVND (reference sequence). V shed 5 bases and J 0 bases; nucleotides not matched to a gene: 3. This chain's CDR3 is CASSAGQVSYEQYF. Here the CDR3 DNA reads TGTGCCAGTAGTGCGGGACAGGTCTCCTACGAGCAGTACTTC. The whole variable domain, remainder taken from reference TRBV19 and TRBJ2-7, is DGGITQSPKYLFRKEGQNVTLSCEQNLNHDAMYWYRQDPGQGLRLIYYSQIVNDFQKGDIAEGYSVSREKKESFPLTVTSAQKNPTAFYLCASSAGQVSYEQYFGPGTRLTVT.